Each of the 21 T cell receptor beta chains below was sequenced from the same sample in a study of blood T cell repertoires in COVID-19. TCRdb's copy holds only in-frame clones and misses some; the assay was immunoSEQ multiplex PCR. Of roughly 320,000 clones listed, about 88% are singletons. The sample comprised peripheral blood. The source is an older man with acute or convalescent COVID-19.

The chain carries TRBV5-4 and TRBJ2-3, with D perhaps TRBD2 (5 bases). V gave up 2 bases and J gave up 1 base, with 8 bases separating them. Germline V gives CDR1 SGHNT, CDR2 YYREEE (reference sequence). This CDR3 region has 14 residues. CDR3 nucleotide sequence: TGTGCCAGCAGCTTTTTCGGGGGCACAGATACGCAGTATTTT. It codes for CASSFFGGTDTQYF. The full variable domain, completed using reference TRBV5-4 and TRBJ2-3, is ETGVTQSPTHLIKTRGQQVTLRCSSQSGHNTVSWYQQALGQGPQFIFQYYREEENGRGNFPPRFSGLQFPNYSSELNVNALELDDSALYLCASSFFGGTDTQYFGPGTRLTVL.

This chain links TRBV18 with TRBJ2-7; perhaps TRBD2 as D (7 bases). The CDR3 loop spans 15 amino acids. The V gene lost 1 base and the J gene lost 5 bases, with 15 bases spanning the gap. CDR1 is KGHSH and CDR2 is LQKENI in the germline V gene. For the CDR3, the DNA is TGTGCCAGCTCACCACTTCGAGGGGGGGCGAACGAGCAGTACTTC. It encodes CASSPLRGGANEQYF.

This clone was observed once. V is TRBV19 and J is TRBJ2-4; unclear D gene. The V end was cut by 1 base, the J end by 0 bases, with 4 bases between. The germline V gene has CDR1 LNHDA and CDR2 SQIVND (reference sequence). CDR3 length equals 14 residues. The CDR3 sequence: CASSIGLAKNIQYF. The CDR3, as DNA: TGTGCCAGTAGTATAGGACTAGCCAAAAACATTCAGTACTTC.

The chain has TRBV7-7 and TRBJ2-3, with 7 bases aligning to TRBD2. Trimming took 2 bases from V and 7 from J; bases not matched to a gene: 6. CDR3 size: 14 residues. CDR1 and CDR2 (germline): SSHAT, FNYEAQ (reference sequence). The CDR3, as DNA: TGTGCCAGCAGCTTAAACCAGGGACTAAATACGCAGTATTTT. Its translation: CASSLNQGLNTQYF.

The chain combines TRBV30 with TRBJ1-1; 7 bases fit TRBD1. The J segment lost 5 bases and the V segment lost 0 bases, leaving 9 bases of the junction unmatched. Germline assignment: CDR1 GTSNPN and CDR2 SVGIG (reference sequence). The CDR3 runs to 15 residues. In nucleotides, the CDR3 is TGTGCCTGGAGTGTAATCAACAGGGGACAAACTGAAGCTTTCTTT. Translation: CAWSVINRGQTEAFF. Filled out from reference TRBV30 and TRBJ1-1, the complete variable domain reads SQTIHQWPATLVQPVGSPLSLECTVEGTSNPNLYWYRQAAGRGLQLLFYSVGIGQISSEVPQNLSASRPQDRQFILSSKKLLLSDSGFYLCAWSVINRGQTEAFFGQGTRLTVV.

The rearrangement uses TRBV6-6 and TRBJ2-7; TRBD1 agrees at 7 bases. The junction had 8 bases not matched to a gene; V was cut back by 6 bases and J by 0 bases. CDR3 length equals 15 residues. Germline CDR1 and CDR2: MNHNY and SVGAGI (reference sequence). CDR3 DNA: TGTGCCAGCAGAGATACGGGACAGAGCTCCTACGAGCAGTACTTC. Amino acids: CASRDTGQSSYEQYF.

This chain uses TRBV18 with TRBJ2-1, with 11 positions matching TRBD2. The length of the CDR3 is 19 residues. J was trimmed by 0 bases and V by 3 bases; bases with no gene match: 10. Germline values: CDR1 KGHSH, CDR2 LQKENI. DNA of the CDR3: TGTGCCAGCTCACCGGGGCGCCTAGCGGGGGGAAGCTCCTACAATGAGCAGTTCTTC. This encodes CASSPGRLAGGSSYNEQFF.

The rearrangement links TRBV12-3 or TRBV12-4 to TRBJ2-3; D gene unclear. Trimming stripped 1 base from V and 14 bases from J, with 13 bases between. This CDR3 is built from 12 residues. The DNA for the CDR3 is TGTGCCAGCAGTTTAGTTTCATCTCCGGGGTATTTT. Amino acids: CASSLVSSPGYF.

The chain joins TRBV7-9 to TRBJ2-1; a weak D match, TRBD2 (7 bases). From germline, CDR1 is SEHNR and CDR2 FQNEAQ (reference sequence). Trimming shortened V by 8 bases and J by 4 bases, and 12 bases separated the two germline ends. The CDR3 has 13 residues. CDR3 nucleotides: TGTGCCAGCCGGGGGGCAGCGTACAATGAGCAGTTCTTC. This encodes CASRGAAYNEQFF.

The chain employs TRBV28 and TRBJ2-7; D uncertain. The CDR3 is 11 amino acids. The V and J ends lost 6 bases and 6 bases respectively, with 9 bases between them. The germline CDR1 and CDR2 sequences are MDHEN and SYDVKM. This CDR3 reads CASSTRSEQYF. CDR3 DNA sequence: TGTGCCAGCAGCACCCGGAGCGAGCAGTACTTC.

The CDR3 DNA reads TGTGCCACCAGCAGAGAAACTAGCGTGGGGACCGGGGAGCTGTTTTTT. Translation gives CATSRETSVGTGELFF. The chain couples TRBV15 to TRBJ2-2; 7 bases align to TRBD2. V was clipped by 0 bases and J by 5 bases; unmatched bases: 6. Germline V gene sequence: CDR1 LNHNV, CDR2 YYDKDF (reference sequence). The CDR3 totals 16 residues.

This clone was counted a single time. The rearrangement links TRBV5-4 to TRBJ1-1, with 8 bases aligning to TRBD1. The CDR3 consists of 16 residues. V shed 0 bases and J 0 bases; nucleotides not matched to a gene: 4. Germline V gene data show CDR1 as SGHNT and CDR2 as YYREEE (reference sequence). For the CDR3, the DNA is TGTGCCAGCAGCTTGGGACAGGGGCCTATGAACACTGAAGCTTTCTTT. It specifies CASSLGQGPMNTEAFF.

A note on this clone: The sample has other DNA sequences that encode this CDR3 too. This chain links TRBV7-2 with TRBJ2-7, with unresolved D. There are 13 residues in the CDR3. V shed 1 base and J shed 0 bases, with 4 bases lying between them. Germline V gene data show CDR1 as SGHTA and CDR2 as FQGNSA. The CDR3 loop is CASSLGRSYEQYF. The DNA of the CDR3 is TGTGCCAGCAGCTTAGGTCGCTCCTACGAGCAGTACTTC.

This clone was detected ten times or more. For the CDR3, the DNA is TGTGCCAGCAGCTTAGCCCAGGGGGCGGGTGAGCAGTTCTTC. It specifies CASSLAQGAGEQFF. The rearrangement links TRBV11-2 to TRBJ2-1; 8 positions agree with TRBD1. The CDR3 length is 14 residues. Trimming cost V 1 base and J 9 bases; bases outside gene matches: 5. In germline, CDR1 is SGHAT, CDR2 FQNNGV.

The rearrangement joins TRBV19 to TRBJ2-1; no clear D. Trimming stripped 0 bases from V and 0 bases from J, with 6 bases between. CDR3 length equals 15 residues. Germline-derived CDR1 and CDR2 are LNHDA and SQIVND (reference sequence). The CDR3 spells CASSIDWSSYNEQFF. The CDR3 coding sequence is TGTGCCAGTAGTATAGACTGGAGCTCCTACAATGAGCAGTTCTTC.

V gene TRBV6-4 combines with J gene TRBJ1-6; D ambiguous. Germline V gene lookup returns CDR1 MRHNA and CDR2 SNTAGT. The V end lost 9 bases, the J end lost 17 bases, and 17 bases lay between the germline ends. This CDR3 is built from 11 residues. For the CDR3, the DNA is TGTGCCAGGAAGCCGGGAGGCGGAATCCACTTT. Residues: CARKPGGGIHF.

A single count supports this clone. This CDR3 is CASSWGTSLTDTQYF. The CDR3, as DNA: TGCGCCAGCAGCTGGGGGACTAGCCTCACAGATACGCAGTATTTT. The chain has TRBV5-1 and TRBJ2-3, with 9 bases fitting TRBD2. V trimming: 3 bases; J trimming: 2 bases; junction bases outside the gene matches: 4. The CDR3 sequence is 15 residues long. Germline lookup yields CDR1 SGHRS and CDR2 YFSETQ. The full variable domain, with the rest looked up from reference TRBV5-1 and TRBJ2-3, is KAGVTQTPRYLIKTRGQQVTLSCSPISGHRSVSWYQQTPGQGLQFLFEYFSETQRNKGNFPGRFSGRQFSNSRSEMNVSTLELGDSALYLCASSWGTSLTDTQYFGPGTRLTVL.

The rearrangement joins TRBV6-2 or TRBV6-3 to TRBJ1-5; 9 nucleotides agree with TRBD1. The V gene end was trimmed by 3 bases and the J gene end by 6 bases; junction bases not matched to a gene: 9. The CDR3 is made up of 16 amino acids. Germline V gene lookup returns CDR1 MNHEY and CDR2 SVGEGT. The CDR3 sequence: CASSYHRDREGQPQHF. In DNA, the CDR3 is TGTGCCAGCAGTTATCACCGGGACAGGGAAGGTCAGCCCCAGCATTTT.

Only one count was recorded for this clone. The V call is TRBV7-9, the J call TRBJ2-7; weak D call: TRBD1 (8 bases). V gave up 5 bases and J gave up 2 bases, with 16 bases separating them. The CDR3 runs 15 residues. CDR1 and CDR2 (germline): SEHNR, FQNEAQ (reference sequence). This CDR3 is CASSQGAGVTYEQYF. The CDR3 nucleotides read TGTGCCAGCAGCCAGGGGGCGGGGGTAACCTACGAGCAGTACTTC.

This clone was observed a few times. The chain couples TRBV12-3 or TRBV12-4 to TRBJ1-2; TRBD1 matches 7 bases. The CDR3 runs to 11 residues. Unmatched junction bases numbered 2, after V lost 6 bases and J lost 7 bases. The CDR3 reads CASSDRAGYTF. The CDR3 DNA reads TGTGCCAGCAGCGACAGGGCTGGCTACACCTTC.

The chain joins TRBV27 to TRBJ1-6; D may be TRBD1 (5 bases). The germline gives CDR1 MNHEY, CDR2 SMNVEV (reference sequence). Between the trimmed V and J ends, which lost 3 bases and 4 bases, there was a span of 10 bases. The CDR3 runs 15 residues. Written as DNA, the CDR3 is TGTGCCAGCAGTTTGCGGGACTCGTATAATTCACCCCTCCACTTT. Encoded protein: CASSLRDSYNSPLHF.